In this sample, the clone carrying this T cell receptor beta chain turned up once. The antigen is undetermined. A single record per CDR3 protein comes from TCRdb applying MiXCR to the 5' RACE reads. The sample has around 530,000 distinct CDR3 sequences, roughly 17% seen once. The entry originates in a study of T cells after yellow fever vaccination. Points from the study as a whole: When the response was secondary, it was weaker but reached its peak faster, day 5 versus 15.

V dropped 6 bases and J dropped 2; count of bases not matched to a gene: 1. There are 14 residues in the CDR3. The sequenced sample was PBMCs, obtained 5 to 6 days after the first yellow fever vaccination. This sequence was found in a man between 18 and 35 years old who received the YFV17D yellow fever vaccine. The chain uses TRBV12-3 or TRBV12-4 and TRBJ2-7; TRBD2 matches 13 bases. The CDR3 DNA follows: TGTGCCAGCAGGGGGACTAGCGGGACCTACGAGCAGTACTTC. Amino acids: CASRGTSGTYEQYF.